This TCR beta chain is from a study of cytomegalovirus exposure and HLA in healthy donors. PCR amplification relied on 60 Vbeta primers (plus 13 Jbeta primers). Using immunoSEQ multiplex PCR, the repertoire was profiled, and TCRdb retains in-frame clones only, with some absent. The table lists about 140,000 clones, about 79% of them singletons, with around 4.1% in the top ten. Germline-derived CDR1 and CDR2 are SGHNT and YENEEA. The CDR3 loop spans 15 amino acids. V was trimmed by 5 bases and J by 0 bases, leaving 13 bases between them. The receptor was isolated from a middle-aged man in good health and CMV-seropositive. The rearrangement joins TRBV11-3 to TRBJ1-1; D is possibly TRBD1 (5 bases). Sequencing used PBMCs. CDR3 in amino acids: CASSIRQSMNTEAFF. CDR3 coding DNA: TGTGCCAGCAGCATCCGACAGTCCATGAACACTGAAGCTTTCTTT.